One sample yielded the 25 T cell receptor beta chains listed below, sequenced in a study of cytomegalovirus exposure and HLA in healthy donors (dated by TCRdb to between 2016 and 2019). The library was made by the immunoSEQ multiplex PCR assay. For the multiplex PCR, a mixture combining 60 forward primers for TCR Vbeta segments and 13 reverse primers for TCR Jbeta segments was used. TCRdb carries this immuneACCESS record with in-frame sequences only. Its versions omit some clonotypes, under half of them owing to an unresolved V gene in the studies checked, with the rest unexplained. Counted in this sample were 100,000 to 150,000 clones; 76% of them appeared once. Around 2.1% of the sample rests with the top ten. The sequenced material came from PBMCs. Receptor source: a man in his forties or fifties in good health and CMV-seronegative.

The J gene is TRBJ1-1, the V gene TRBV19, with D perhaps TRBD1 (6 bases). CDR1 LNHDA and CDR2 SQIVND come from the germline V gene (reference sequence). With 5 bases removed from V and 5 bases from J, the gap between germline ends came to 12 bases. CDR3 length equals 13 residues. The CDR3 DNA sequence: TGTGCCAGTAGTGAACCTAGGGGGACTGAAGCTTTCTTT. This codes for CASSEPRGTEAFF.

The sample holds one count of this clone. The chain joins TRBV19 to TRBJ1-2, with 9 bases matching TRBD1. With V trimmed by 3 bases and J by 4 bases, 6 bases remained unmatched. This CDR3 region has 15 residues. Germline values: CDR1 LNHDA, CDR2 SQIVND (reference sequence). The CDR3 here is CASSINPTGGYGYTF. CDR3 sequence (DNA): TGTGCCAGTAGTATTAACCCGACAGGGGGCTATGGCTACACCTTC. Complete variable domain (other parts from reference TRBV19 and TRBJ1-2): DGGITQSPKYLFRKEGQNVTLSCEQNLNHDAMYWYRQDPGQGLRLIYYSQIVNDFQKGDIAEGYSVSREKKESFPLTVTSAQKNPTAFYLCASSINPTGGYGYTFGSGTRLTVV.

V gene TRBV5-4 combines with J gene TRBJ1-1; D not certain. V lost 4 bases, J lost 8 bases, and 21 bases lay in between. This CDR3 contains 15 residues. The germline V gene has CDR1 SGHNT and CDR2 YYREEE (reference sequence). The CDR3 region is CASSREGPTSTEAFF. CDR3 nucleotide sequence: TGTGCCAGCAGCCGGGAAGGGCCAACGTCCACCGAAGCTTTCTTT.

The chain recombines TRBV7-2 with TRBJ2-1; maybe TRBD1 (5 bases). The V gene lost 0 bases and the J gene lost 4 bases, with 10 bases spanning the gap. The CDR3 totals 15 residues. In germline, CDR1 is SGHTA, CDR2 FQGNSA. CDR3 region: CASSLARASYNEQFF. CDR3 nucleotide sequence: TGTGCCAGCAGCTTAGCCAGGGCCTCATACAATGAGCAGTTCTTC.

The chain joins TRBV6-6 to TRBJ1-1; D is ambiguous. The CDR3 loop spans 16 amino acids. The germline V gene encodes CDR1 MNHNY and CDR2 SVGAGI (reference sequence). V was cut by 0 bases and J by 6 bases, with 17 bases left in between. CDR3 DNA sequence: TGTGCCAGCAGTTACTCGAGACGTGACAAATCGCCTGAAGCTTTCTTT. Protein product: CASSYSRRDKSPEAFF.

CDR3 sequence (DNA): TGTGCCAGCACCCTAACCTCCTCAGAGACCCAGTACTTC. Translated: CASTLTSSETQYF. The rearrangement uses TRBV2 and TRBJ2-5; D gene ambiguous. CDR1 is SNHLY, CDR2 FYNNEI, per germline. The CDR3 is made up of 13 amino acids. Trimming removed 7 bases from V and 4 bases from J, with 13 bases in between.

This clone was seen just once. The rearrangement links TRBV7-2 to TRBJ2-5; 9 nucleotides line up with TRBD1. There are 17 residues in the CDR3. Trimming removed 1 base from V and 2 bases from J; junction bases left unmatched: 8. CDR1 SGHTA and CDR2 FQGNSA come from the germline V gene. The CDR3 here is CASSLVMDRGTQETQYF. DNA of the CDR3: TGTGCCAGCAGCTTAGTGATGGACAGGGGTACACAAGAGACCCAGTACTTC.

The rearrangement links TRBV30 to TRBJ1-2, with D tentatively TRBD1 (5 bases). The V and J ends lost 4 bases and 1 base respectively, with 13 bases between them. This CDR3 has 14 residues. The germline CDR1 and CDR2 sequences are GTSNPN and SVGIG (reference sequence). The CDR3 region has the DNA TGTGCCTGGATAACAGGTCTGGATAACTATGGCTACACCTTC. Its translation: CAWITGLDNYGYTF.

The rearrangement uses TRBV11-2 and TRBJ2-4; 12 bases fit TRBD1. Trimming at V came to 4 bases and at J to 6 bases, leaving 10 bases not matched to a gene. This CDR3 has 17 amino acids. The germline gives CDR1 SGHAT, CDR2 FQNNGV. The CDR3 reads CASSSRGTGGLGNIQYF. Written as DNA, the CDR3 is TGTGCCAGCAGCTCTAGGGGGACAGGGGGCTTGGGAAACATTCAGTACTTC.

The rearrangement links TRBV19 to TRBJ1-2; 7 bases agree with TRBD1. V dropped 6 bases and J dropped 6; count of bases not matched to a gene: 7. Germline CDR1 reads LNHDA; CDR2 reads SQIVND (reference sequence). CDR3 size: 13 residues. CDR3 protein: CASSRQGIDGYTF. The CDR3 DNA reads as TGTGCCAGTAGCAGACAGGGCATAGATGGCTACACCTTC.

This chain links TRBV4-1 with TRBJ2-3; maybe TRBD1 (5 bases). Germline CDR1 and CDR2: MGHRA and YSYEKL. This CDR3 has 14 residues. Here the CDR3 reads CAASPQVSGDTQYF. CDR3 in DNA: TGCGCGGCCTCGCCACAGGTTAGTGGAGATACGCAGTATTTT.

The rearrangement joins TRBV7-3 to TRBJ2-2, with no clear D. The germline V and J ends were trimmed by 1 base and 5 bases, with 14 bases remaining between them. The CDR3 extends over 16 amino acids. Germline loops: CDR1 SGHTA, CDR2 FQGTGA. This CDR3 is CASSLMESASTGELFF. In nucleotides, the CDR3 is TGTGCCAGCAGCTTAATGGAGTCGGCGTCTACCGGGGAGCTGTTTTTT.

V and J are TRBV5-1 and TRBJ2-5; D might be TRBD1 (7 bases). Deletions cut 4 bases from V and 2 bases from J, with 18 bases between. This CDR3 comprises 16 residues. Per the germline V gene, CDR1 is SGHRS and CDR2 is YFSETQ. The CDR3 DNA reads as TGCGCCAGCAGCGGGGGGACAGCGGAGGATCAAGAGACCCAGTACTTC. It specifies CASSGGTAEDQETQYF.

The chain combines TRBV29-1 with TRBJ2-5; D perhaps matches TRBD2 (6 bases). In germline, CDR1 is SQVTM, CDR2 ANQGSEA. The CDR3 spans 13 residues. The V end lost 3 bases, the J end lost 5 bases, and 13 bases lay between the germline ends. The CDR3 here is CSVEDMAGETQYF. The CDR3 DNA is TGCAGCGTTGAGGACATGGCGGGGGAGACCCAGTACTTC. The whole variable domain, filled in from reference TRBV29-1 and TRBJ2-5, reads SAVISQKPSRDICQRGTSLTIQCQVDSQVTMMFWYRQQPGQSLTLIATANQGSEATYESGFVIDKFPISRPNLTFSTLTVSNMSPEDSSIYLCSVEDMAGETQYFGPGTRLLVL.

This chain joins TRBV2 and TRBJ1-3; D is uncertain. The V and J ends lost 1 base and 0 bases respectively, with 10 bases between them. CDR1 SNHLY and CDR2 FYNNEI come from the germline V gene. The CDR3 runs 16 residues. CDR3 DNA: TGTGCCAGCAGTGAAGGGTGGCGGCTCTCTGGAAACACCATATATTTT. Translating gives CASSEGWRLSGNTIYF.

This clone appeared a few times. The chain is built from TRBV6-6 and TRBJ2-5; no clear D. Germline V gene sequence: CDR1 MNHNY, CDR2 SVGAGI (reference sequence). The CDR3 extends over 14 amino acids. Between the trimmed V and J ends, which lost 7 bases and 0 bases, there was a span of 12 bases. CDR3 bases: TGTGCCAGCACCTACGGAGAATACCAAGAGACCCAGTACTTC. This gives the protein CASTYGEYQETQYF.

This clone was recorded once. The chain employs TRBV4-1 and TRBJ1-5; 10 bases fit TRBD1. Trimming took 0 bases from V and 6 from J; bases not matched to a gene: 2. This CDR3 spans 15 amino acids. Germline V CDR1 and CDR2: MGHRA, YSYEKL. CDR3 sequence reads: CASSQDGQGVQPQHF. The CDR3 coding sequence is TGCGCCAGCAGCCAAGATGGACAGGGGGTTCAGCCCCAGCATTTT.

This clone turned up a few times. J is TRBJ2-5 and V is TRBV5-6, with D hard to call. Germline loops: CDR1 SGHDT, CDR2 YYEEEE. Between the trimmed V and J ends, which lost 4 bases and 3 bases, there was a span of 4 bases. This CDR3 is built from 11 residues. The CDR3 protein is CASSAEETQYF. The CDR3 DNA reads as TGTGCCAGCAGCGCGGAAGAGACCCAGTACTTC.

This chain connects TRBV5-1 to TRBJ2-3; no reliable D call. Trimming removed 4 bases at V and 0 bases at J, with 12 bases between. There are 15 residues in the CDR3. Germline V gives CDR1 SGHRS, CDR2 YFSETQ. The CDR3, as DNA: TGCGCCAGCAGCCCCCCGGCCGGGAGCACAGATACGCAGTATTTT. As protein: CASSPPAGSTDTQYF.

This clone turned up a few times. The chain uses TRBV28 and TRBJ1-1; the D gene is possibly TRBD1 (5 bases). Germline loops: CDR1 MDHEN, CDR2 SYDVKM. The CDR3 is made up of 14 amino acids. V lost 6 bases and J lost 0, with 11 bases in between. The DNA of the CDR3 is TGTGCCAGCAGGCGGGGGGTTATGAACACTGAAGCTTTCTTT. This codes for CASRRGVMNTEAFF.

The V gene is TRBV6-5, the J gene TRBJ1-1, with a weak D call TRBD1 (5 bases). This CDR3 has 14 residues. V gave up 0 bases and J gave up 6 bases, with 11 bases separating them. Germline loops: CDR1 MNHEY, CDR2 SVGAGI. DNA for the CDR3: TGTGCCAGCAGTTACTCGAATTCGGGGGCTGAAGCTTTCTTT. Protein: CASSYSNSGAEAFF.

The sample holds a few counts of this clone. The chain combines TRBV2 with TRBJ1-5; perhaps TRBD1 as D (5 bases). There are 13 residues in the CDR3. V shed 6 bases and J shed 7 bases, with 13 bases lying between them. CDR1 and CDR2 from the germline V gene are SNHLY and FYNNEI. CDR3 region: CASSSGVGQPQHF. Here the CDR3 DNA reads TGTGCCAGCAGCTCGGGGGTGGGGCAGCCCCAGCATTTT.

V is TRBV5-1 and J is TRBJ2-5; a weak D match, TRBD2 (5 bases). Germline V CDR1 and CDR2: SGHRS, YFSETQ. V was cut by 4 bases and J by 1 base, with 14 bases left in between. The length of the CDR3 is 15 residues. DNA for the CDR3: TGCGCCAGCAGCGTTAAGGACGGGATCCAAGAGACCCAGTACTTC. Translation gives CASSVKDGIQETQYF.

The chain recombines TRBV4-1 with TRBJ2-3; the match to TRBD2 covers 8 bases. This CDR3 is 17 amino acids long. V trimming: 0 bases; J trimming: 1 base; junction bases outside the gene matches: 6. CDR1 and CDR2 (germline): MGHRA, YSYEKL. In DNA, the CDR3 is TGCGCCAGCAGCCAAGAGGCTCAACTAGCGGGCACAGATACGCAGTATTTT. Encoded protein: CASSQEAQLAGTDTQYF.

CDR3 sequence reads: CASSGDSKETQYF. Written as DNA, the CDR3 is TGTGCCAGCAGTGGAGACAGTAAAGAGACCCAGTACTTC. The chain couples TRBV2 to TRBJ2-5; tentative D call: TRBD1 (5 bases). The CDR3 is 13 amino acids. The V and J ends lost 4 bases and 3 bases respectively, with 9 bases between them. Germline V CDR1 and CDR2: SNHLY, FYNNEI. The whole variable domain, filled in from reference TRBV2 and TRBJ2-5, reads EPEVTQTPSHQVTQMGQEVILRCVPISNHLYFYWYRQILGQKVEFLVSFYNNEISEKSEIFDDQFSVERPDGSNFTLKIRSTKLEDSAMYFCASSGDSKETQYFGPGTRLLVL.